The entry below describes one T cell receptor beta chain. Patients of the Seattle cohort, enrolled during active infection, were followed longitudinally. Germline CDR1 reads MNHEY; CDR2 reads SVGAGI. The J segment lost 6 bases and the V segment lost 8 bases, leaving 6 bases of the junction unmatched. The CDR3 totals 12 residues. Methods used by the authors: Nucleated cell number was recorded as an estimate derived from reference gene primer amplification. Method: immunoSEQ multiplex PCR; TCRdb's copy keeps in-frame clones and lacks some. V and J calls and clone size are copied from that table; D and trimming were computed from the DNA. The sample holds some 300,000 clones; around 90% are singletons and the top ten take about 1%. This specimen belongs to a study of blood T cell repertoires in COVID-19. Study-level information: From the United States, Italy and Spain came samples of acute and convalescent COVID-19. Sources were T cells, B-cell-depleted T cells, or PBMCs; the material itself was cDNA or gDNA.

This clonotype originated in a woman in her 40s with COVID-19, enrolled during active disease. The chain combines TRBV6-5 with TRBJ1-1; 7 positions match TRBD1. Sequencing input: peripheral blood. CDR3 sequence: CASLRQGSEAFF. CDR3 DNA sequence: TGTGCCAGCCTTAGACAGGGCTCTGAAGCTTTCTTT.